This T cell receptor beta chain originates from a study of vaccination and CD4 T cells after COVID-19. Treatment denoted: roughly 10-day PBMC culture with coronavirus spike peptide pools or control peptides (ViraFEST assay). This clonotype was recorded a few times. Its antigen is not known. V lost 5 bases to trimming and J lost 0 bases, with 10 bases between them. CDR1 and CDR2 from the germline V gene are SEHNR and FQNEAQ (reference sequence). The CDR3 sequence is 14 residues long. The Oncomine TCR Beta short-read assay generated sequence data from the DNA of cultured CD4+ T cells. TCRdb called the PCR reads again in MiXCR, with one record for every CDR3 protein. The table shows more than 9,000 distinct CDR3 sequences, with roughly three fifths occurring only once.

Source material: CD4+ T cells from blood, cultured in vitro. The TCR sequence derives from a human donor who had recovered from COVID-19. This chain links TRBV7-9 with TRBJ1-1; D perhaps matches TRBD1 (6 bases). CDR3 protein: CASSPTGLNTEAFF. The CDR3 DNA is TGTGCCAGCAGCCCGACAGGATTGAACACTGAAGCTTTCTTT.